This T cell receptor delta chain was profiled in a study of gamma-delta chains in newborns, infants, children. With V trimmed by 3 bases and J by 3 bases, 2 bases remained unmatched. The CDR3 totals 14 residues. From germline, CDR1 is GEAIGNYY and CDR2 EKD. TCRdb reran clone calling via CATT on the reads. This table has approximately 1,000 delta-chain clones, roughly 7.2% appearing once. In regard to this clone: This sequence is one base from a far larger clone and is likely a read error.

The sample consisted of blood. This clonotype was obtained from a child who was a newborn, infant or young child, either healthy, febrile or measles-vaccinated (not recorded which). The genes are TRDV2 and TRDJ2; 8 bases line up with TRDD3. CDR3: CACDAWGMTAQLFF. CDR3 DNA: TGTGCCTGTGACGCCTGGGGGATGACAGCACAACTCTTCTTT.